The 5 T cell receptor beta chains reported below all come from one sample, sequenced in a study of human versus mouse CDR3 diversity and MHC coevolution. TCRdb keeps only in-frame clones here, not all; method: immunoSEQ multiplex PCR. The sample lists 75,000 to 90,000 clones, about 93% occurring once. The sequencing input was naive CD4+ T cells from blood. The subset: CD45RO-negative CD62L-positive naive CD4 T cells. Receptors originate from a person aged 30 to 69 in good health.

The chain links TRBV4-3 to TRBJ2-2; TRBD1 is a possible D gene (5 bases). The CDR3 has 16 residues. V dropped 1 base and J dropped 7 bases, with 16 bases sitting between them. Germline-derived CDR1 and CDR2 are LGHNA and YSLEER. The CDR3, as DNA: TGCGCCAGCAGCCAAGTTCCCAGGGCTGCTGGCGGGGAGCTGTTTTTT. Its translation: CASSQVPRAAGGELFF.

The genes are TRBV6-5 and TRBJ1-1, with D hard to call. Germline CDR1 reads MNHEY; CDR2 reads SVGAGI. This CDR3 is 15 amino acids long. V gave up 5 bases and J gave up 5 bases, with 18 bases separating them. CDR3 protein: CASSRHGTVRTEAFF. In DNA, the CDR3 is TGTGCCAGCAGTCGGCACGGAACGGTGAGGACTGAAGCTTTCTTT.

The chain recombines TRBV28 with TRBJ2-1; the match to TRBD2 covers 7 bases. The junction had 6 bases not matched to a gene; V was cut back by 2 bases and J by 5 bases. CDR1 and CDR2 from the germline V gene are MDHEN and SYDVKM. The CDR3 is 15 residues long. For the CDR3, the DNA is TGTGCCAGCAGTTTAGGGGGGGGAACCAACAATGAGCAGTTCTTC. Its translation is CASSLGGGTNNEQFF.

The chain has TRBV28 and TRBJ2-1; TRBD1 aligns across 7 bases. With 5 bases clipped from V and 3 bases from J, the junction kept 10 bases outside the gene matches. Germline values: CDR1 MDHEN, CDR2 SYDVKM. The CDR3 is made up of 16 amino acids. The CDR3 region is CASSTPTGPFYNEQFF. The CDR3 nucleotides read TGTGCCAGCAGTACGCCGACAGGGCCCTTCTACAATGAGCAGTTCTTC. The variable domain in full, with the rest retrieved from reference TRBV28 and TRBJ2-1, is DVKVTQSSRYLVKRTGEKVFLECVQDMDHENMFWYRQDPGLGLRLIYFSYDVKMKEKGDIPEGYSVSREKKERFSLILESASTNQTSMYLCASSTPTGPFYNEQFFGPGTRLTVL.

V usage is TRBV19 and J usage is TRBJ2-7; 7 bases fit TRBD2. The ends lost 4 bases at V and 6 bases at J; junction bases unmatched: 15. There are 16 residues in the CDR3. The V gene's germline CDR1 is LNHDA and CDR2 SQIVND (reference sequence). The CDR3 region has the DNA TGTGCCAGTAGTACTCCCCCGGGGAGGGGTCCCCTCGAGCAGTACTTC. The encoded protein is CASSTPPGRGPLEQYF.